The clone carrying this T cell receptor beta chain was found a few times. Its antigen is undetermined. This sample was included in a study of beta chain features in type 1 diabetes. The overall study: Cell yields, age and gender were similar between patients and healthy donors. Examination covered under 110 million sorted cells spanning all samples.

Expressed TCRB transcripts got sequenced, as all isolated RNA was reverse transcribed. Produced via immunoSEQ multiplex PCR; TCRdb's table is partial and in-frame only. The sample includes about 900,000 clones, roughly a sixth seen only once; the top ten take about 0.02%. Findings and limits, study-wide: Patients with type 1 diabetes showed fewer VDJ junction insertions and more deletions.

Per germline, CDR1 ENHRY and CDR2 SYGVKD. CDR3 size: 17 residues. V was clipped by 0 bases and J by 2 bases, with 14 bases between them. The sequence was collected from a woman aged 18-29 years in good health. The chain is built from TRBV10-3 and TRBJ2-1; tentative D call: TRBD2 (6 bases). The material sequenced was naive CD4+ T cells from blood. The CDR3 protein is CAISESSGLTTYNEQFF. The CDR3 DNA reads as TGTGCCATCAGTGAGTCATCAGGACTAACAACCTACAATGAGCAGTTCTTC.